The T cell receptor beta chain under discussion was sequenced for a study of CD8 T cells in Susac syndrome. Random hexamers were used to reverse transcribe the RNA input (roughly 0.5 to 1 ug). It was immunoSEQ multiplex PCR that amplified TCR beta CDR3 across 54 Vbeta and 13 Jbeta. TCRdb reprocessed the immunoSEQ multiplex PCR reads via MiXCR and lists one record per CDR3 protein. The table records about 300,000 distinct CDR3 sequences, 75% to 90% of them present only once. V dropped 5 bases and J dropped 3; count of bases not matched to a gene: 7. The CDR3 is 15 amino acids. In germline, CDR1 is LNHDA, CDR2 SQIVND (reference sequence). High-throughput TCR beta sequencing covered peripheral CD8+ and CD4+ T cells. It was treatment-naive patients with stable or active relapsing-remitting disease who made up the multiple sclerosis controls. The CD8+ and CD4+ T cells were isolated magnetically using a negative isolation approach, whereas the TEMRA cells were enriched by FACS.

The sequenced material came from CD8+ T cells from PBMCs. The source is a human donor with multiple sclerosis. This sequence joins TRBV19 and TRBJ1-1; 9 nucleotides match TRBD1. CDR3 DNA: TGTGCCAGTAGTCCGGGGACAGGGATGGACACTGAAGCTTTCTTT. Translated: CASSPGTGMDTEAFF.